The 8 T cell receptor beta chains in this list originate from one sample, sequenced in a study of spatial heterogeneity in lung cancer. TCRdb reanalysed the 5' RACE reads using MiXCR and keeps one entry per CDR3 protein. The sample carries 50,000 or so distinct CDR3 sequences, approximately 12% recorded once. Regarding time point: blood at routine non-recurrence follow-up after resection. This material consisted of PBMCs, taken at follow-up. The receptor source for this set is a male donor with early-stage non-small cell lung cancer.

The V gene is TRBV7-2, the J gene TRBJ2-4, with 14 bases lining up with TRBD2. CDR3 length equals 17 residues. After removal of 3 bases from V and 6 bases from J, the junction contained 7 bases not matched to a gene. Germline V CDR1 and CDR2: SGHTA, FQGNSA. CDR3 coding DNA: TGTGCCAGCAGCTTGGGACTAGCGGGAGCCTATGGAAACATTCAGTACTTC. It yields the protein CASSLGLAGAYGNIQYF.

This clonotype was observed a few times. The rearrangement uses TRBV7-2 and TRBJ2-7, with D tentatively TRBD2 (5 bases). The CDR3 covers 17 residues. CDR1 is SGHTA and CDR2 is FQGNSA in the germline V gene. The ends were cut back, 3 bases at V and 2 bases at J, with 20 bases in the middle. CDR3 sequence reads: CASSFFGLTDITYEQYF. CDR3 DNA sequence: TGTGCCAGCAGCTTTTTCGGACTGACTGATATCACCTACGAGCAGTACTTC.

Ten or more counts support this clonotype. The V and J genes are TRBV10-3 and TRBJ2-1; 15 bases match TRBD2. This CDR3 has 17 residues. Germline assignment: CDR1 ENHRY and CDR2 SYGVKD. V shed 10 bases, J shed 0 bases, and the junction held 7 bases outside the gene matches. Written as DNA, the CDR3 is TGTGCCACCGGACTAGCGGGGGGGCTGAGCTCCTACAATGAGCAGTTCTTC. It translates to CATGLAGGLSSYNEQFF.

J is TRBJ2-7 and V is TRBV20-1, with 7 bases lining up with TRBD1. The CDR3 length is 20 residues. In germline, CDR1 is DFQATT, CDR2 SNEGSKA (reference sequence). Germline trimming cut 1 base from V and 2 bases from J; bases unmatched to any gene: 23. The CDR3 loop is CSARGAGIGKHRGITYEQYF. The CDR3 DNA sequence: TGCAGTGCTAGAGGGGCCGGGATAGGAAAGCACAGGGGCATAACCTACGAGCAGTACTTC.

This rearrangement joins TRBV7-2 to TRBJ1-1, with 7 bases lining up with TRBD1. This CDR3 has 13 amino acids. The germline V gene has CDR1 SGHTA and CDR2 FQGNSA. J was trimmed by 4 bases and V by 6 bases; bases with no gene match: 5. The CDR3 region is CASRWTGGTEAFF. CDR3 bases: TGTGCCAGCAGATGGACAGGAGGCACTGAAGCTTTCTTT.

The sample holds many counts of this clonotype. In nucleotides, the CDR3 is TGTGCCAGCAGCCTCCGGGACACAGATACGCAGTATTTT. Protein: CASSLRDTDTQYF. The rearrangement links TRBV14 to TRBJ2-3; TRBD2 is a possible D gene (5 bases). The CDR3 runs 13 residues. CDR1 SGHDN and CDR2 FVKESK come from the germline V gene. Deletions cut 4 bases from V and 2 bases from J, with 7 bases between.

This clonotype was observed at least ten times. CDR3 nucleotides: TGTGCCAGCAGATCGGACGGCGACTCTGGAAACACCATATATTTT. Its protein is CASRSDGDSGNTIYF. This chain uses TRBV6-5 with TRBJ1-3; D uncertain. Trimming cost V 6 bases and J 0 bases, with 12 bases left between them. The germline gives CDR1 MNHEY, CDR2 SVGAGI. The CDR3 has 15 residues.

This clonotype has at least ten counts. The CDR3 bases are TGCAGTGCCTCCGGGACAGGGCGGATCATGAACACTGAAGCTTTCTTT. Residues: CSASGTGRIMNTEAFF. This chain connects TRBV20-1 to TRBJ1-1; TRBD1 matches 9 bases. The CDR3 consists of 16 residues. Germline-derived CDR1 and CDR2 are DFQATT and SNEGSKA (reference sequence). J gave up 0 bases and V 6 bases, and 11 bases lay outside the gene matches.